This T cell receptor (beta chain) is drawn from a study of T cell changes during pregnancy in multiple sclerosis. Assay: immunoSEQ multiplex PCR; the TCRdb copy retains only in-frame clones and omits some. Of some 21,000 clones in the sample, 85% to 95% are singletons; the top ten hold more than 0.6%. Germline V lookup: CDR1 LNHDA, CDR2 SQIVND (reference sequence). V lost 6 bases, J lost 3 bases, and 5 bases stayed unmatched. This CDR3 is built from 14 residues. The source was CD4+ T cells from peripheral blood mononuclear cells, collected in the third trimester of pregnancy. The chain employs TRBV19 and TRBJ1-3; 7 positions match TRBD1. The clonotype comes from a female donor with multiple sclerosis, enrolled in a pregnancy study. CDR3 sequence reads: CASSRRTGGNTIYF. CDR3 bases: TGTGCCAGTAGCCGCCGGACAGGTGGAAACACCATATATTTT.